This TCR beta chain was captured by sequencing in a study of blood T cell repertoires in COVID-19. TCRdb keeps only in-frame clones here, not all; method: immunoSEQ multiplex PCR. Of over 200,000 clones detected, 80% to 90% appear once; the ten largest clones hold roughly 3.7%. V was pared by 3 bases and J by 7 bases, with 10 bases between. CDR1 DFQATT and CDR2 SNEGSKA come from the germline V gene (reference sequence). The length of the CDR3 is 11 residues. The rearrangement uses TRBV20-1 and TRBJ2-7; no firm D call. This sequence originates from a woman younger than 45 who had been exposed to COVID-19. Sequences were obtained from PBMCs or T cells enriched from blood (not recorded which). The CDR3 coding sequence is TGCAGTGCTAGCGGTCCAGGTGAGCAGTACTTC. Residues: CSASGPGEQYF.